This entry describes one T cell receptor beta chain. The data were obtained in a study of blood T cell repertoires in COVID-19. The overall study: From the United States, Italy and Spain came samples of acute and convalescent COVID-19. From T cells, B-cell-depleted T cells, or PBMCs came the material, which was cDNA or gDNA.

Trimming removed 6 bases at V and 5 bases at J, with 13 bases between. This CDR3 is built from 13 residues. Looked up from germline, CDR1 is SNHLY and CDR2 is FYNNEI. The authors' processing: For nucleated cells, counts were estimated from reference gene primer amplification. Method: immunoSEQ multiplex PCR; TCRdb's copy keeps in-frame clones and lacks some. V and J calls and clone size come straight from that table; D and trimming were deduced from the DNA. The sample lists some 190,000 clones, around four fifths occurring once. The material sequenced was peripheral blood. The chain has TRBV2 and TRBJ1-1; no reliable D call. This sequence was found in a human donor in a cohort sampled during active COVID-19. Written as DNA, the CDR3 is TGTGCCAGCAGATTACCGGGGAGGACTGAAGCTTTCTTT. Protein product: CASRLPGRTEAFF.